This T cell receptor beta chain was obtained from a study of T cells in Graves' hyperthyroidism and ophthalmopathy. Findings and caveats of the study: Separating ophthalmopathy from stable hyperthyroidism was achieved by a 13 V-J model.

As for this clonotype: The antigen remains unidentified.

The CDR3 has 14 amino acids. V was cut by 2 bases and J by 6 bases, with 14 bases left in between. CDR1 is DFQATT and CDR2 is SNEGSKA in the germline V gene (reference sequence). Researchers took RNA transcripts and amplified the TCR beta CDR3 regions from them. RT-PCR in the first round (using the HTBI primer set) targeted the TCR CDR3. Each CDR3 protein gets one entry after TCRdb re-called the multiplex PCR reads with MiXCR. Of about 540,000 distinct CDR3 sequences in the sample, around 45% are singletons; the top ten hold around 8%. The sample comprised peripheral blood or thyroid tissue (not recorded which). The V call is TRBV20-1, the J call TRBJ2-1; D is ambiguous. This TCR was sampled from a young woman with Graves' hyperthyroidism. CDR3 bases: TGCAGTGCTAGAAGTTTCCGGGTGAGCAATGAGCAGTTCTTC. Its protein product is CSARSFRVSNEQFF.